Reported below is one T cell receptor beta chain. The age range of participants was about 18 to 89 years, with residence in more than 20 US areas. Participant reports of clinical history set cohort assignment. The CDR3 is 14 amino acids. Germline-derived CDR1 and CDR2 are KGHDR and SFDVKD. The V end lost 4 bases, the J end lost 8 bases, and 13 bases lay between the germline ends. The method was immunoSEQ multiplex PCR; TCRdb's version includes in-frame clones alone and lacks a portion of them. The data contain around 190,000 clones, around 85% of them singletons. These data belong to a study of blood T cell repertoires in COVID-19. Study details: Samples representing acute and convalescent COVID-19 were sourced from the United States, Italy and Spain. Sources were T cells, B-cell-depleted T cells, or PBMCs; the material itself was cDNA or gDNA.

This clonotype was sampled from a woman under 40 who had recovered from COVID-19. The chain joins TRBV24-1 to TRBJ2-2, with D perhaps matching TRBD2 (6 bases). Material: PBMCs or T cells enriched from blood (not recorded which). CDR3 region: CATSESGGSGELFF. CDR3 DNA sequence: TGTGCCACCAGTGAAAGCGGAGGGTCGGGGGAGCTGTTTTTT.